This T cell receptor beta chain was sequenced during a study of T-cell reconstitution after alpha-beta-depleted transplantation in children. With respect to this clonotype: A much larger clone lies a single base off, so this may be a read error.

Unique molecular identifiers tagged the TCRbeta library. TCRdb re-called the PCR reads through MiXCR, storing one row per CDR3 protein. Here the sample spans about 230,000 distinct CDR3 sequences, about 12% being singletons. Sequences were derived from PBMCs from the stem cell graft donor, sampled from the stem cell graft. The TCR sequence derives from a human donor who donated a stem cell graft to a child with acute lymphoblastic leukemia.

DNA of the CDR3: TGTGCCAGCAGCTTGCGGGGACAGGGTCTCAATCAGCCCCAGCATTTT. Translating gives CASSLRGQGLNQPQHF. The chain has TRBV3-1 and TRBJ1-5; TRBD1 aligns across 9 bases. The CDR3 consists of 16 residues. Unmatched junction bases numbered 8, after V lost 5 bases and J lost 3 bases. Germline V gene lookup returns CDR1 LGHDT and CDR2 YNNKEL (reference sequence).